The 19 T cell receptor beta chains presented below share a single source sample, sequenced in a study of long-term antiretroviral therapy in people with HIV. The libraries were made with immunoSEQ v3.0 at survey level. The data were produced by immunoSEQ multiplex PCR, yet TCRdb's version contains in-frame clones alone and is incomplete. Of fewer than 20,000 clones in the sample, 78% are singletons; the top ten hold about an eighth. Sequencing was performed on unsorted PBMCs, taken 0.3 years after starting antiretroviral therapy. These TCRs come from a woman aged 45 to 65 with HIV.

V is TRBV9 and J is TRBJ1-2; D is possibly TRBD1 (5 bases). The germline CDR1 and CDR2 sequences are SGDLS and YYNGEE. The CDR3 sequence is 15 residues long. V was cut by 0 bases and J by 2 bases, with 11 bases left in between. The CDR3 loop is CASSVEAGINYGYTF. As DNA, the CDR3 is TGTGCCAGCAGCGTAGAGGCAGGGATAAACTATGGCTACACCTTC. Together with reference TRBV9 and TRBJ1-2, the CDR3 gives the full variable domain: DSGVTQTPKHLITATGQRVTLRCSPRSGDLSVYWYQQSLDQGLQFLIQYYNGEERAKGNILERFSAQQFPDLHSELNLSSLELGDSALYFCASSVEAGINYGYTFGSGTRLTVV.

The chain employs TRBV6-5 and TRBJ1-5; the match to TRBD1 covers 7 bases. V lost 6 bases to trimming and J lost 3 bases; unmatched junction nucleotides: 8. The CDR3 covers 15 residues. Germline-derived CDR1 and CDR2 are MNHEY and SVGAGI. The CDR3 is CASRPRDRVNQPQHF. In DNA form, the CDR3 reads TGTGCCAGCAGGCCCAGAGACAGGGTCAATCAGCCCCAGCATTTT.

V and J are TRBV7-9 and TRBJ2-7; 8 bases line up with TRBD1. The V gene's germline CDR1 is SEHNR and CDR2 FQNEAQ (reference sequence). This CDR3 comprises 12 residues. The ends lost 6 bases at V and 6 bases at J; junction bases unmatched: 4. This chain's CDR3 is CASSWTGFEQYF. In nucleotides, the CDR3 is TGTGCCAGCAGTTGGACAGGGTTCGAGCAGTACTTC.

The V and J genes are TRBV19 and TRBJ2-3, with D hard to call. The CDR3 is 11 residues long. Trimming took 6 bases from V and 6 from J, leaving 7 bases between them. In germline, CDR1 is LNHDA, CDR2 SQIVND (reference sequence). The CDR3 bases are TGTGCCAGTAGCACGGAGGATACGCAGTATTTT. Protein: CASSTEDTQYF.

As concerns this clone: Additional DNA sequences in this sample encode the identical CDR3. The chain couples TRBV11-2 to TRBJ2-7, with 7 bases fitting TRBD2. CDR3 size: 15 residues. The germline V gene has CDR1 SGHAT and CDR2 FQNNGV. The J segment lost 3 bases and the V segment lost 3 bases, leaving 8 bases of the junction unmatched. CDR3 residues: CASSLGSGRGYEQYF. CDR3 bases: TGTGCCAGCAGCTTGGGGTCGGGGAGGGGCTACGAGCAGTACTTC.

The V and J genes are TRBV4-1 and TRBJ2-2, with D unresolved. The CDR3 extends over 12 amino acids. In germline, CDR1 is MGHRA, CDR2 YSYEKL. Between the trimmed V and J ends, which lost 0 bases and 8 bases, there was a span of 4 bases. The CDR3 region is CASSQDLGELFF. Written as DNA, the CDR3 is TGCGCCAGCAGCCAAGACCTAGGGGAGCTGTTTTTT.

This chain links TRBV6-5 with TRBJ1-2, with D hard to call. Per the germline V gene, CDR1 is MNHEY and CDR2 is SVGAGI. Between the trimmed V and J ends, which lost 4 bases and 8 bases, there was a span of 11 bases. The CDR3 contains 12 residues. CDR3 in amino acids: CASSSRAGGYTF. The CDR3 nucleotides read TGTGCCAGCAGTTCTAGGGCCGGGGGCTACACCTTC.

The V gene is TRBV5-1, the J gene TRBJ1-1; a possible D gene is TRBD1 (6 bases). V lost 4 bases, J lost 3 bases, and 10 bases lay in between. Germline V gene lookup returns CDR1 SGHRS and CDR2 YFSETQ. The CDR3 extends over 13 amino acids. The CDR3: CASSQTGDTEAFF. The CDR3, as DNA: TGCGCCAGCAGCCAGACAGGAGACACTGAAGCTTTCTTT.

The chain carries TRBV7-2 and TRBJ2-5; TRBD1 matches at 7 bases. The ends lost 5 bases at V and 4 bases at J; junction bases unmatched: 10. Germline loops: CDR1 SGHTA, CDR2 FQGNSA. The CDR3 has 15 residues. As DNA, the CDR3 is TGTGCCAGCAGCCGATGGGACAGCGGAGGAGAGACCCAGTACTTC. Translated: CASSRWDSGGETQYF.

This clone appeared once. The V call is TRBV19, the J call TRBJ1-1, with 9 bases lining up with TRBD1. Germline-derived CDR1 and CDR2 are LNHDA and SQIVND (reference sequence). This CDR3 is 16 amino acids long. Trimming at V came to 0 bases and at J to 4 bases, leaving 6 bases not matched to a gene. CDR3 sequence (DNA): TGTGCCAGTAGTATAGATCACAGGGGGCTTCGCACTGAAGCTTTCTTT. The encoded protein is CASSIDHRGLRTEAFF.

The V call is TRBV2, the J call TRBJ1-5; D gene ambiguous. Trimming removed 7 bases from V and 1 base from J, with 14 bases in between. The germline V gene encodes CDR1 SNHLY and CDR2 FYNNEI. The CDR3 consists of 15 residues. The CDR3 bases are TGTGCCAGCAAGAAGGGAGAAGGAAGCAATCAGCCCCAGCATTTT. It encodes CASKKGEGSNQPQHF.

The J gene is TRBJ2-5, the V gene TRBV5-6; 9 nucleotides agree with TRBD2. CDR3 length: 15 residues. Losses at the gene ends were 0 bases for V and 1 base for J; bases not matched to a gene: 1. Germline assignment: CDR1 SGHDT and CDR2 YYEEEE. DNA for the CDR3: TGTGCCAGCAGCTTGGTTAGCGGGGGCCAAGAGACCCAGTACTTC. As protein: CASSLVSGGQETQYF. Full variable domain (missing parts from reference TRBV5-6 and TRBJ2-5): DAGVTQSPTHLIKTRGQQVTLRCSPKSGHDTVSWYQQALGQGPQFIFQYYEEEERQRGNFPDRFSGHQFPNYSSELNVNALLLGDSALYLCASSLVSGGQETQYFGPGTRLLVL.

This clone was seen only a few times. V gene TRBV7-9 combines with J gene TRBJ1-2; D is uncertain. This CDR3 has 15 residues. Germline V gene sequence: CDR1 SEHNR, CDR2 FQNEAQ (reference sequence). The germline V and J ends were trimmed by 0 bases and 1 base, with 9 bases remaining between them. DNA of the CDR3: TGTGCCAGCAGCTTAGCTCAGACCATTAACTATGGCTACACCTTC. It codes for CASSLAQTINYGYTF.

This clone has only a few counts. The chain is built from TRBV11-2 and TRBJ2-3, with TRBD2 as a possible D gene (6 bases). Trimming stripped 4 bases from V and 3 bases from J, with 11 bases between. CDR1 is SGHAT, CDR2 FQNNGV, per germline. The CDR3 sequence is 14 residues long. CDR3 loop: CASSWGTETDTQYF. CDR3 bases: TGTGCCAGCAGCTGGGGGACTGAAACAGATACGCAGTATTTT.

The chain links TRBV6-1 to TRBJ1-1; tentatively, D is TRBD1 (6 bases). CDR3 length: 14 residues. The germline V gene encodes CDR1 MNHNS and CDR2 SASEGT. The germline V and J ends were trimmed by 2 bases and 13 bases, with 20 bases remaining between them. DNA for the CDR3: TGTGCCAGCAGTGAAACCCCACGGGGGCCGGGGGGTTTCTTT. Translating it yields CASSETPRGPGGFF.

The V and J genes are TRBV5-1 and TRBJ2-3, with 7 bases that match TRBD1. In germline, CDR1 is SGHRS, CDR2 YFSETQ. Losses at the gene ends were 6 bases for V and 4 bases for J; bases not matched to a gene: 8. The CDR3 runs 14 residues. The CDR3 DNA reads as TGCGCCAGCACCAGACAGGGTGTCTCAGATACGCAGTATTTT. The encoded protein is CASTRQGVSDTQYF. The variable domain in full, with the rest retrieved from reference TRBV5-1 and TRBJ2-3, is KAGVTQTPRYLIKTRGQQVTLSCSPISGHRSVSWYQQTPGQGLQFLFEYFSETQRNKGNFPGRFSGRQFSNSRSEMNVSTLELGDSALYLCASTRQGVSDTQYFGPGTRLTVL.

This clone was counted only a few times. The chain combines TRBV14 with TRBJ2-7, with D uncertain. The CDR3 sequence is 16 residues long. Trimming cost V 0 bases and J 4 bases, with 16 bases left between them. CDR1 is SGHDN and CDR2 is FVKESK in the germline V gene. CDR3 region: CASSQDHLNVPYEQYF. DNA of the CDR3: TGTGCCAGCAGCCAAGATCACCTGAATGTTCCTTACGAGCAGTACTTC.

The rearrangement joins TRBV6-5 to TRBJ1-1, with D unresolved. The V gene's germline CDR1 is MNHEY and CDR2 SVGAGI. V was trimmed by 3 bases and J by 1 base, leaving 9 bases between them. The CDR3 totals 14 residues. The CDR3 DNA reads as TGTGCCAGCAGTTATACAGTCAAGAACACTGAAGCTTTCTTT. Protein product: CASSYTVKNTEAFF.

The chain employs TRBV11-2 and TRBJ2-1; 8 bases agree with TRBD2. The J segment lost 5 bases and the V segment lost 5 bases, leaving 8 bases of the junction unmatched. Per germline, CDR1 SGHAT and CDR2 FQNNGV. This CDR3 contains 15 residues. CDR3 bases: TGTGCCAGCAGCCCCGGACTAGCCCTTAACAATGAGCAGTTCTTC. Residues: CASSPGLALNNEQFF.